A single sample is the source of the 2 T cell receptor beta chains below, sequenced in a study of blood T cell repertoires in COVID-19. TCRdb keeps only in-frame clones here, not all; method: immunoSEQ multiplex PCR. The sample carries about 490,000 clones, roughly 88% recorded once. Sequenced sample: peripheral blood. Source of these receptors: a human donor in a cohort sampled during active COVID-19.

The chain joins TRBV28 to TRBJ1-6, with 11 bases lining up with TRBD1. CDR1 and CDR2 from the germline V gene are MDHEN and SYDVKM. Trimming cost V 6 bases and J 5 bases; bases outside gene matches: 3. This CDR3 is 15 amino acids long. This CDR3 reads CASSRTGGNNSPLHF. In nucleotides, the CDR3 is TGTGCCAGCAGCCGGACAGGGGGCAATAATTCACCCCTCCACTTT.

This clone has more than one count but fewer than ten. The CDR3, as DNA: TGTGCCAGCAGCGACCCCCGAGCTTCTGGGGCCAACGTCCTGACTTTC. Translating it yields CASSDPRASGANVLTF. The chain combines TRBV9 with TRBJ2-6; D not certain. The CDR3 contains 16 residues. Germline V gene sequence: CDR1 SGDLS, CDR2 YYNGEE. V shed 3 bases and J shed 1 base, with 11 bases lying between them.